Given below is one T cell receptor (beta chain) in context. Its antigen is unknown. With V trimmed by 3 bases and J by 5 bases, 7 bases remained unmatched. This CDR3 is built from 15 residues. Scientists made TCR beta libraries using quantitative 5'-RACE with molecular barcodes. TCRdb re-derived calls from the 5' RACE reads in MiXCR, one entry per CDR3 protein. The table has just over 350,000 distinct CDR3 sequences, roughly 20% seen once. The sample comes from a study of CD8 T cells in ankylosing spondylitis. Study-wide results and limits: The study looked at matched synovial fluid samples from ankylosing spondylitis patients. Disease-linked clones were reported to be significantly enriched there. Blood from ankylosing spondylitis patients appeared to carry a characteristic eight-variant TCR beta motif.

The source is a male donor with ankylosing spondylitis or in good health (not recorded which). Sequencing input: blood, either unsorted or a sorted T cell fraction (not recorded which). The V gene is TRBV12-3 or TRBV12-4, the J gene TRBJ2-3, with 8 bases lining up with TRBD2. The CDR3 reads CASSFAGGMIDTQYF. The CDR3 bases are TGTGCCAGCAGTTTCGCGGGGGGCATGATAGATACGCAGTATTTT.